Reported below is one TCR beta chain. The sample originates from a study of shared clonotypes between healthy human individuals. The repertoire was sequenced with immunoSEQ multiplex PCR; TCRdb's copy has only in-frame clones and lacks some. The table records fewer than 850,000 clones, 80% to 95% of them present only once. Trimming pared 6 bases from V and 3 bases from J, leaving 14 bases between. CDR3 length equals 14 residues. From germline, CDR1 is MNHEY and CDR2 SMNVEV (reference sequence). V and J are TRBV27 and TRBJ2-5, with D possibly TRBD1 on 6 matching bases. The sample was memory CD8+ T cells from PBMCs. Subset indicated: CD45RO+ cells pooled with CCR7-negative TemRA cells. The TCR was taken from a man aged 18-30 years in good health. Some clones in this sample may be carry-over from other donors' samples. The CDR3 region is CASSPRDTKETQYF. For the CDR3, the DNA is TGTGCCAGCAGCCCCCGGGACACAAAAGAGACCCAGTACTTC.